This TCR beta chain was identified in a study of PD-1 blockade in classical Hodgkin lymphoma. General study points: Relapsed/refractory patients reportedly had the lowest baseline TCR diversity, below newly diagnosed patients, who were below healthy donors. The study found complete responders had baseline diversity similar to newly diagnosed patients. Repertoire differences have undefined causes, possibly disease activity or prior therapy.

The CDR3 is 16 residues long. Germline assignment: CDR1 SGHRS and CDR2 YFSETQ. V was pared by 4 bases and J by 6 bases, with 9 bases of the junction left unmatched. Produced via immunoSEQ multiplex PCR; TCRdb's table is partial and in-frame only. The profile shows about 40,000 clones, more than 75% of them singletons. A note on this clone: Its antigen is not identified.

Brentuximab vedotin exposure varied among the patients, all of whom had relapsed after autologous stem cell transplantation. V gene TRBV5-1 combines with J gene TRBJ2-3; 12 bases line up with TRBD1. The source is a human donor with classical Hodgkin lymphoma. The sample was peripheral blood mononuclear cells (PBMCs), taken at baseline. The CDR3 coding sequence is TGCGCCAGCAGCGCCTCCGGGACAGGGGGCGGGGATACGCAGTATTTT. It specifies CASSASGTGGGDTQYF.